The 7 T cell receptor beta chains given below trace back to one sample, sequenced in a study of breast tumors, draining lymph nodes, adjacent tissues. Via MiXCR, TCRdb re-called the multiplex PCR reads, giving one row per CDR3 protein. The sample yields some 230,000 distinct CDR3 sequences, less than 35% seen once. Breast cancer patients provided tissue from their axillary draining lymph nodes. Sequencing input: axillary lymph node tissue. All receptors derive from a female donor with breast cancer. Some clones in this sample may be carry-over from other donors' samples.

Only one count was recorded for this clonotype. V is TRBV19 and J is TRBJ2-4; D may match TRBD1 or TRBD2 (5 bases each). The CDR3 consists of 14 residues. Germline assignment: CDR1 LNHDA and CDR2 SQIVND (reference sequence). V lost 4 bases, J lost 9 bases, and 16 bases lay in between. CDR3 residues: CASSTSGPGTIQYF. CDR3 in DNA: TGTGCCAGTAGTACGTCGGGGCCCGGCACCATTCAGTACTTC.

With respect to this clonotype: A much larger clone sits a single nucleotide away, making a read error possible. No conserved phenylalanine or tryptophan is present at the end of the CDR3, so a read error is the likely explanation. V gene TRBV5-4 combines with J gene TRBJ2-5; D is unclear. V lost 1 base to trimming and J lost 5 bases, with 18 bases between them. CDR3 size: 16 residues. The germline CDR1 and CDR2 sequences are SGHNT and YYREEE (reference sequence). The CDR3 DNA reads as TGTGCCAGCAGCTTGTACGGAAAGCGCGACTTTGAGACCCAGTACCTC. It encodes CASSLYGKRDFETQYL.

This clonotype appeared many times. The chain uses TRBV7-3 and TRBJ2-2, with 9 positions matching TRBD2. The trim removed 1 base at V and 7 bases at J, leaving 1 base unmatched. Per germline, CDR1 SGHTA and CDR2 FQGTGA. The CDR3 runs 14 residues. The CDR3 loop reads CASSLKRGVGELFF. CDR3 nucleotides: TGTGCCAGCAGCTTAAAGCGGGGGGTCGGGGAGCTGTTTTTT.

A note on this clonotype: A much more abundant neighbour one base away suggests this may be a read error. CDR3 region: CASSLRTAFNSPLHF. For the CDR3, the DNA is TGTGCCAGCAGCCTGCGGACAGCCTTTAATTCACCCCTCCACTTT. The chain links TRBV5-6 to TRBJ1-6; possibly TRBD1 for D (6 bases). This CDR3 contains 15 residues. Germline CDR1 reads SGHDT; CDR2 reads YYEEEE. V lost 4 bases and J lost 6, with 14 bases in between.

Details on this clonotype: Because the CDR3 is missing its conserved closing phenylalanine or tryptophan, this is likely a read error. No DNA is shown, since the ends of the CDR3 on it are uncertain; the CDR3 is the one TCRdb lists. This chain joins TRBV7-2 and TRBJ2-3; TRBD1 is the table's D call and was not checked against the DNA. Ends included, the CDR3 has 13 residues. CDR1 SGHTA and CDR2 FQGNSA come from the germline V gene. The CDR3 protein is CASSLGAGWAANY.

The chain combines TRBV24-1 with TRBJ1-1; 8 bases align to TRBD1. The CDR3 totals 13 residues. Per the germline V gene, CDR1 is KGHDR and CDR2 is SFDVKD. V dropped 8 bases and J dropped 8; count of bases not matched to a gene: 9. For the CDR3, the DNA is TGTGCCACCAACCGGACAGGGAAGAACGAAGCTTTCTTT. Its translation: CATNRTGKNEAFF.

The V and J genes are TRBV12-5 and TRBJ2-7; 10 positions agree with TRBD1. Germline V lookup: CDR1 LGHNT, CDR2 FRNRAP. This CDR3 region has 16 residues. V was clipped by 6 bases and J by 4 bases; unmatched bases: 12. The CDR3, as DNA: TGTGCTAGTGGAACTACGGGACAGGGGAGGCTATACGAGCAGTACTTC. This gives the protein CASGTTGQGRLYEQYF. The entire variable domain, with the rest obtained from reference TRBV12-5 and TRBJ2-7, is as follows: DARVTQTPRHKVTEMGQEVTMRCQPILGHNTVFWYRQTMMQGLELLAYFRNRAPLDDSGMPKDRFSAEMPDATLATLKIQPSEPRDSAVYFCASGTTGQGRLYEQYFGPGTRLTVT.